The 23 T cell receptor beta chains in this list originate from one sample, sequenced in a study of T-cell memory formation after mild COVID-19. MiXCR was run by TCRdb on the 5' RACE reads, yielding one entry per CDR3 protein. The sample shows 470,000 or so distinct CDR3 sequences, 15% to 20% of them seen only once. The sequencing input was PBMCs or a T cell subset sorted from them (not recorded which). Receptors were obtained from an adult woman who had mild COVID-19 (a few samples of this study predate the infection). Cell type and time point are not known.

In this sample, this clonotype turned up a few times. This chain uses TRBV27 with TRBJ1-2; TRBD1 agrees at 7 bases. The CDR3 runs 14 residues. Germline V gene sequence: CDR1 MNHEY, CDR2 SMNVEV (reference sequence). Losses at the gene ends were 6 bases for V and 0 bases for J; bases not matched to a gene: 4. CDR3 DNA: TGTGCCAGCAGCGGGGACAGTCCTAACTATGGCTACACCTTC. It codes for CASSGDSPNYGYTF.

In its sample, this clonotype was seen a few times. V usage is TRBV29-1 and J usage is TRBJ2-2; D is possibly TRBD1 (6 bases). CDR3 size: 13 residues. Trimming took 6 bases from V and 0 from J, leaving 8 bases between them. Germline CDR1 reads SQVTM; CDR2 reads ANQGSEA. The CDR3 sequence: CSVQGSNTGELFF. CDR3 sequence (DNA): TGCAGCGTACAGGGTTCGAACACCGGGGAGCTGTTTTTT.

In this sample, this clonotype turned up a few times. The chain joins TRBV3-1 to TRBJ2-7; D is undetermined. V was clipped by 8 bases and J by 1 base, with 9 bases between them. This CDR3 contains 12 residues. Germline CDR1 and CDR2: LGHDT and YNNKEL (reference sequence). The CDR3 DNA sequence: TGTGCCAGCGGTTTATTTTCCTACGAGCAGTACTTC. As protein: CASGLFSYEQYF.

The gene calls are TRBV29-1 and TRBJ1-2; D is ambiguous. Trimming cost V 2 bases and J 1 base, with 14 bases left between them. Looked up from germline, CDR1 is SQVTM and CDR2 is ANQGSEA. The CDR3 consists of 15 residues. CDR3 DNA sequence: TGCAGCGTTGAAAGCCCTCATCGGTTTAACTATGGCTACACCTTC. It is translated as CSVESPHRFNYGYTF.

This clonotype was recorded a few times. The chain combines TRBV12-3 or TRBV12-4 with TRBJ2-7; 7 bases align to TRBD2. V lost 6 bases, J lost 4 bases, and 15 bases stayed unmatched. The CDR3 loop spans 16 amino acids. CDR3 in DNA: TGTGCCAGCAGATCCGGTCGGGCGGGGGTGAGTTACGAGCAGTACTTC. This sequence encodes CASRSGRAGVSYEQYF.

The chain joins TRBV4-1 to TRBJ1-1; 10 bases align to TRBD1. Germline values: CDR1 MGHRA, CDR2 YSYEKL. V trimming: 0 bases; J trimming: 7 bases; junction bases outside the gene matches: 17. There are 19 residues in the CDR3. The chain's CDR3 is CASSQERRTGGGLKIEAFF. The DNA of the CDR3 is TGCGCCAGCAGCCAAGAAAGGCGGACAGGGGGTGGTCTTAAGATTGAAGCTTTCTTT.

The sample holds a few counts of this clonotype. The chain carries TRBV3-1 and TRBJ2-7; D is undetermined. Trimming removed 0 bases at V and 2 bases at J, with 8 bases between. CDR3 length: 14 amino acids. Germline values: CDR1 LGHDT, CDR2 YNNKEL (reference sequence). The CDR3 DNA is TGTGCCAGCAGCCAAGATGTCCCACCCTACGAGCAGTACTTC. Protein product: CASSQDVPPYEQYF.

This chain joins TRBV6-2 or TRBV6-3 and TRBJ2-3, with D uncertain. The germline V and J ends were trimmed by 7 bases and 4 bases, with 6 bases remaining between them. This CDR3 is 11 amino acids long. The germline V gene has CDR1 MNHEY and CDR2 SVGEGT. The CDR3 loop reads CASTHADTQYF. CDR3 nucleotide sequence: TGTGCCAGCACGCACGCAGATACGCAGTATTTT.

This clonotype was seen only a few times. The chain links TRBV7-8 to TRBJ2-1; D is undetermined. The CDR3 runs 15 residues. Per germline, CDR1 SGHVS and CDR2 FQNEAQ. Trimming took off 1 base at V and 7 bases at J, with 14 bases between the two ends. Here the CDR3 reads CASSLERVVRNEQFF. CDR3 nucleotides: TGTGCCAGCAGCTTAGAAAGGGTGGTAAGAAATGAGCAGTTCTTC.

There are a few counts of this clonotype. The chain joins TRBV5-6 to TRBJ1-1, with no clear D. V lost 0 bases and J 3 bases, leaving 9 bases between the germline ends. The germline V gene encodes CDR1 SGHDT and CDR2 YYEEEE. The CDR3 totals 14 residues. Here the CDR3 DNA reads TGTGCCAGCAGCTTGGCAGCCTACTACACTGAAGCTTTCTTT. Its translation: CASSLAAYYTEAFF.

The V gene is TRBV12-3 or TRBV12-4, the J gene TRBJ2-1; D is unclear. The CDR3 has 12 residues. V lost 5 bases and J 10 bases, leaving 12 bases between the germline ends. CDR3 bases: TGTGCCAGCAGTCCCTCGTGGTACGAGCAGTTCTTC. It encodes CASSPSWYEQFF.

The chain carries TRBV21-1 and TRBJ1-4; the table assigns TRBD1, which was not confirmed against the DNA. TRBV21-1 is recorded as a pseudogene. The CDR3 runs to 16 residues. The CDR3 spells CASSKELGRGGEKLFF. The CDR3 coding sequence is TGTGCCAGCAGCAAAGAATTGGGCAGGGGCGGTGAAAAACTGTTTTTT.

This clonotype occurred many times. The rearrangement links TRBV29-1 to TRBJ2-3; D gene uncertain. Germline V CDR1 and CDR2: SQVTM, ANQGSEA. The germline V and J ends were trimmed by 5 bases and 2 bases, with 11 bases remaining between them. This CDR3 contains 13 residues. This chain's CDR3 is CSVRAPSTDTQYF. The CDR3 coding sequence is TGCAGCGTTCGAGCGCCTTCCACAGATACGCAGTATTTT.

The J gene is TRBJ1-2, the V gene TRBV12-3 or TRBV12-4, with 10 nucleotides matching TRBD1. The CDR3 is 14 residues long. Trimming took 5 bases from V and 8 from J; bases not matched to a gene: 8. The CDR3: CASSGDRGPEGYTF. The DNA of the CDR3 is TGTGCCAGCAGTGGCGACAGGGGGCCTGAGGGCTACACCTTC.

The genes are TRBV25-1 and TRBJ2-7; D possibly corresponds to TRBD1 (6 bases). CDR3 length: 14 residues. CDR1 is MGHDK and CDR2 is SYGVNS in the germline V gene. Trimming removed 3 bases at V and 3 bases at J, with 12 bases between. This chain's CDR3 is CASSELDRYYEQYF. CDR3 nucleotides: TGTGCCAGCAGTGAGTTAGACAGGTACTACGAGCAGTACTTC.

This clonotype was detected many times. The V and J genes are TRBV7-9 and TRBJ1-2, with D possibly being TRBD1 (5 bases). Germline loops: CDR1 SEHNR, CDR2 FQNEAQ (reference sequence). Trimming took off 1 base at V and 8 bases at J, with 17 bases between the two ends. The CDR3 length is 15 residues. The CDR3 DNA follows: TGTGCCAGCAGCTTAGGGGGGACGCGACCCAAGGGCTACACCTTC. Encoded protein: CASSLGGTRPKGYTF.

DNA for the CDR3: TGTGCCAGCAGCGCCACCCGGGACACCTACTACGAGCAGTACTTC. As protein: CASSATRDTYYEQYF. The chain carries TRBV5-6 and TRBJ2-7; D may be TRBD1 (6 bases). The CDR3 runs 15 residues. Deletions cut 4 bases from V and 3 bases from J, with 17 bases between. Germline CDR1 SGHDT, CDR2 YYEEEE.

This clonotype has only a few counts. This sequence joins TRBV5-1 and TRBJ2-1; TRBD1 aligns across 9 bases. J lost 5 bases, V lost 8 bases, and 11 bases had no gene match. The CDR3 totals 15 residues. Germline CDR1 and CDR2: SGHRS and YFSETQ. The CDR3 loop is CASVRGTGTDNEQFF. Written as DNA, the CDR3 is TGCGCCAGTGTTCGCGGGACAGGGACCGACAATGAGCAGTTCTTC.

This clonotype was observed a single time. The chain carries TRBV19 and TRBJ2-3; 12 bases align to TRBD2. This CDR3 is 16 amino acids long. V dropped 4 bases and J dropped 4; count of bases not matched to a gene: 6. Germline CDR1 reads LNHDA; CDR2 reads SQIVND (reference sequence). In DNA form, the CDR3 reads TGTGCCAGTAGTACCGCTAGCGGGGGGGATCCAGATACGCAGTATTTT. Translation: CASSTASGGDPDTQYF.

This clonotype came up a few times. The gene calls are TRBV2 and TRBJ1-4; unclear D gene. In germline, CDR1 is SNHLY, CDR2 FYNNEI. V lost 8 bases, J lost 8 bases, and 9 bases lay in between. The CDR3 spans 11 residues. The DNA for the CDR3 is TGTGCCAGCCAGCTGGGGGAAAAACTGTTTTTT. Amino acid sequence: CASQLGEKLFF.

The chain links TRBV25-1 to TRBJ1-5; the D gene is possibly TRBD1 (6 bases). The CDR3 runs to 14 residues. CDR1 is MGHDK and CDR2 is SYGVNS in the germline V gene. Between the trimmed V and J ends, which lost 8 bases and 2 bases, there was a span of 13 bases. The CDR3 spells CASSGTIGNQPQHF. The DNA for the CDR3 is TGTGCCAGCTCCGGGACAATTGGCAATCAGCCCCAGCATTTT.

The rearrangement links TRBV5-6 to TRBJ2-7; D is possibly TRBD2 (6 bases). Trimming stripped 4 bases from V and 4 bases from J, with 21 bases between. This CDR3 is built from 16 residues. Germline-derived CDR1 and CDR2 are SGHDT and YYEEEE. The CDR3 protein is CASSLWGAGSAYEQYF. The CDR3 nucleotides are TGTGCCAGCAGCCTTTGGGGTGCGGGGTCGGCGTACGAGCAGTACTTC.

This sequence joins TRBV7-6 and TRBJ2-1; D could derive from TRBD1 or TRBD2 (5 bases each). Trimming stripped 5 bases from V and 9 bases from J, with 14 bases between. Germline loops: CDR1 SGHVS, CDR2 FNYEAQ. The CDR3 runs to 13 residues. CDR3 DNA sequence: TGTGCCAGCAGCCCACTGGGACCCGGTGAGCAGTTCTTC. Translating it yields CASSPLGPGEQFF.